This TCR beta chain is from a study of CD8+CD57+ T cells in acquired aplastic anemia. Study information: CD4+ and CD8+ cells, once sorted, gave DNA averaging roughly 3.4 ug. General observations from the study: The CD8+ Simpson's diversity of patients and controls was not significantly different. Some 28 sequences, all CD8+ CDR3, were shared between patients and controls.

This CDR3 is 15 amino acids long. V was pared by 5 bases and J by 3 bases, with 17 bases between. The V gene's germline CDR1 is MNHEY and CDR2 SMNVEV (reference sequence). A word on this clonotype: What it binds is unknown.

CD8+CD57+ cell expansion, shown by flow cytometry, had occurred in the patients selected for sequencing. TCR beta VDJ and CDR3 were profiled, and genomic DNA was the template. TCRdb recomputed calls from the reads with MiXCR, one row per CDR3 protein. The data show roughly 190,000 distinct CDR3 sequences, less than 60% seen once. V is TRBV27 and J is TRBJ2-7; the D gene is possibly TRBD2 (7 bases). The sequenced material came from sorted CD4+, CD8+, or CD8+CD57+ T cells (not recorded which) from PBMCs. This receptor was obtained from a human donor with aplastic anemia. The CDR3 here is CASSLGRGGGYEQYF. CDR3 sequence (DNA): TGTGCCAGCAGTCTTGGTAGGGGGGGTGGCTACGAGCAGTACTTC.